The 26 T cell receptor beta chains below were found in one sample sequenced in a study of cytomegalovirus exposure and HLA in healthy donors. The repertoire was sequenced with immunoSEQ multiplex PCR; TCRdb's copy has only in-frame clones and lacks some. The sample lists some 340,000 clones, about 90% occurring once. Sample: PBMCs. The source is a woman aged 25 to 45 in good health and CMV-seropositive.

The chain links TRBV15 to TRBJ2-3; 8 bases fit TRBD2. This CDR3 comprises 17 residues. Trimming at V came to 4 bases and at J to 0 bases, leaving 9 bases not matched to a gene. From germline, CDR1 is LNHNV and CDR2 YYDKDF (reference sequence). CDR3 sequence (DNA): TGTGCCACCAGCAAACCGTTAGCGGGGCCTAGCACAGATACGCAGTATTTT. Its translation: CATSKPLAGPSTDTQYF.

The chain uses TRBV6-6 and TRBJ2-7; the D gene is possibly TRBD1 (5 bases). Trimming pared 5 bases from V and 0 bases from J, leaving 14 bases between. This CDR3 spans 15 amino acids. Per germline, CDR1 MNHNY and CDR2 SVGAGI (reference sequence). This CDR3 is CASSILGQDSYEQYF. The CDR3 coding sequence is TGTGCCAGCAGTATCCTTGGACAAGACTCCTACGAGCAGTACTTC.

The rearrangement uses TRBV19 and TRBJ2-7; perhaps TRBD2 as D (6 bases). The germline gives CDR1 LNHDA, CDR2 SQIVND (reference sequence). Trimming stripped 7 bases from V and 6 bases from J, with 16 bases between. There are 13 residues in the CDR3. The DNA of the CDR3 is TGTGCCAGTAAACCCGGGACTCTGAGCGAGCAGTACTTC. Encoded protein: CASKPGTLSEQYF. Drawing the rest from reference TRBV19 and TRBJ2-7, the complete variable domain is DGGITQSPKYLFRKEGQNVTLSCEQNLNHDAMYWYRQDPGQGLRLIYYSQIVNDFQKGDIAEGYSVSREKKESFPLTVTSAQKNPTAFYLCASKPGTLSEQYFGPGTRLTVT.

The rearrangement uses TRBV19 and TRBJ1-5, with unresolved D. This CDR3 has 12 residues. CDR1 is LNHDA, CDR2 SQIVND, per germline (reference sequence). V was trimmed by 8 bases and J by 0 bases, leaving 5 bases between them. The CDR3, as DNA: TGTGCCAGTCGCGCTAGCAATCAGCCCCAGCATTTT. Translation: CASRASNQPQHF.

The V call is TRBV29-1, the J call TRBJ1-1, with D uncertain. Germline CDR1 is SQVTM and CDR2 is ANQGSEA. Trimming took off 0 bases at V and 1 base at J, with 12 bases between the two ends. The CDR3 has 15 amino acids. The CDR3 region has the DNA TGCAGCGTTGAAGATCCTGGGGTGGCGAACACTGAAGCTTTCTTT. The encoded protein is CSVEDPGVANTEAFF.

J is TRBJ1-1 and V is TRBV7-2; 7 positions match TRBD1. The CDR3 covers 16 residues. Trimming cost V 2 bases and J 1 base; bases outside gene matches: 7. The V gene's germline CDR1 is SGHTA and CDR2 FQGNSA. The CDR3 DNA is TGTGCCAGCAGCTTACGGAGACAGGGCCAGAACACTGAAGCTTTCTTT. It translates to CASSLRRQGQNTEAFF.

V gene TRBV6-5 combines with J gene TRBJ1-4, with TRBD1 as a possible D gene (5 bases). This CDR3 is built from 14 residues. CDR1 and CDR2 from the germline V gene are MNHEY and SVGAGI. With 4 bases removed from V and 5 bases from J, the gap between germline ends came to 11 bases. CDR3 loop: CASSWGDGNEKLFF. In DNA form, the CDR3 reads TGTGCCAGCAGTTGGGGGGACGGGAATGAAAAACTGTTTTTT.

V gene TRBV4-1 combines with J gene TRBJ2-7; 11 positions match TRBD2. Per germline, CDR1 MGHRA and CDR2 YSYEKL. J gave up 4 bases and V 1 base, and 9 bases lay outside the gene matches. The CDR3 runs to 17 residues. The CDR3 protein is CASSQVRSASGGYEQYF. Written as DNA, the CDR3 is TGCGCCAGCAGCCAAGTTCGTTCGGCTAGCGGGGGGTACGAGCAGTACTTC.

There are a few counts of this clone. The chain recombines TRBV28 with TRBJ2-5; maybe TRBD2 (6 bases). With 8 bases removed from V and 4 bases from J, the gap between germline ends came to 14 bases. CDR1 is MDHEN, CDR2 SYDVKM, per germline. The CDR3 runs to 13 residues. This CDR3 is CASGSGVGETQYF. DNA of the CDR3: TGTGCCAGCGGGTCGGGGGTCGGAGAGACCCAGTACTTC.

This chain connects TRBV11-1 to TRBJ2-1, with D possibly TRBD2 on 6 matching bases. This CDR3 region has 16 residues. V was shortened by 1 base and J by 7 bases, with 17 bases between the two germline ends. Looked up from germline, CDR1 is SGHAT and CDR2 is FQDESV (reference sequence). The CDR3 loop is CASSLVGGISSNEQFF. The CDR3 DNA reads as TGTGCCAGCAGCTTAGTTGGGGGGATCAGCTCTAATGAGCAGTTCTTC.

The V and J genes are TRBV30 and TRBJ2-7, with 9 bases matching TRBD1. This CDR3 contains 15 residues. Trimming cost V 0 bases and J 1 base; bases outside gene matches: 4. Germline V gene lookup returns CDR1 GTSNPN and CDR2 SVGIG (reference sequence). The CDR3 nucleotides are TGTGCCTGGAGTGTAGGGGGACAGGGATCCTACGAGCAGTACTTC. This encodes CAWSVGGQGSYEQYF.

This chain links TRBV30 with TRBJ2-5, with a possible D match to TRBD1 (6 bases). Deletions cut 1 base from V and 14 bases from J, with 14 bases between. From germline, CDR1 is GTSNPN and CDR2 SVGIG (reference sequence). The CDR3 is 11 amino acids. For the CDR3, the DNA is TGTGCCTGGAGTGCAGGGGCAGTGGGCTACTTC. Translating gives CAWSAGAVGYF.

For this clone: Other DNA sequences within the sample encode an identical CDR3. The chain has TRBV5-1 and TRBJ2-7, with 7 bases fitting TRBD2. Germline V lookup: CDR1 SGHRS, CDR2 YFSETQ. Unmatched junction bases numbered 3, after V lost 0 bases and J lost 3 bases. CDR3 length equals 14 residues. CDR3 coding DNA: TGCGCCAGCAGCTTGGGCGGGAGTGGCTACGAGCAGTACTTC. Its protein is CASSLGGSGYEQYF.

V is TRBV6-1 and J is TRBJ2-7; unclear D gene. Trimming shortened V by 4 bases and J by 3 bases, and 13 bases separated the two germline ends. Germline assignment: CDR1 MNHNS and CDR2 SASEGT. The CDR3 is made up of 14 amino acids. CDR3 protein: CASSVQALDYEQYF. CDR3 nucleotide sequence: TGTGCCAGCAGTGTCCAGGCCCTGGACTACGAGCAGTACTTC.

V gene TRBV28 combines with J gene TRBJ2-2, with 13 nucleotides matching TRBD2. The trim removed 5 bases at V and 6 bases at J, leaving 6 bases unmatched. Per germline, CDR1 MDHEN and CDR2 SYDVKM. The CDR3 totals 16 residues. In nucleotides, the CDR3 is TGTGCCAGCAGTCCCGTGACTAGCGGGGGGTCCGGGGAGCTGTTTTTT. Translating it yields CASSPVTSGGSGELFF.

The chain links TRBV14 to TRBJ2-6; the match to TRBD2 covers 8 bases. V was pared by 2 bases and J by 2 bases, with 5 bases of the junction left unmatched. Germline V gives CDR1 SGHDN, CDR2 FVKESK. The CDR3 runs to 17 residues. The CDR3 loop is CASSQLGGGPGANVLTF. The CDR3 DNA reads TGTGCCAGCAGCCAACTAGGCGGGGGGCCTGGGGCCAACGTCCTGACTTTC.

The chain employs TRBV19 and TRBJ1-1, with D hard to call. The V end was cut by 3 bases, the J end by 0 bases, with 5 bases between. This CDR3 is built from 13 residues. Germline lookup yields CDR1 LNHDA and CDR2 SQIVND (reference sequence). CDR3 amino acids: CASSMGMNTEAFF. DNA of the CDR3: TGTGCCAGTAGTATGGGAATGAACACTGAAGCTTTCTTT.

The chain has TRBV30 and TRBJ1-2; possible D gene TRBD1, 5 bases. Germline CDR1 reads GTSNPN; CDR2 reads SVGIG (reference sequence). Trimming left V 0 bases short and J 1 base short, with 18 bases between. The length of the CDR3 is 17 residues. This chain's CDR3 is CAWSVGRQTKFNYGYTF. The CDR3 nucleotides read TGTGCCTGGAGTGTAGGTAGACAGACAAAATTTAACTATGGCTACACCTTC.

This clone has just one count. The chain is built from TRBV27 and TRBJ2-5; no definite D call. CDR1 and CDR2 (germline): MNHEY, SMNVEV (reference sequence). V was cut by 6 bases and J by 5 bases, with 13 bases left in between. There are 13 residues in the CDR3. The CDR3 loop reads CASSRIGRETQYF. CDR3 DNA sequence: TGTGCCAGCAGCCGGATTGGTAGGGAGACCCAGTACTTC.

DNA of the CDR3: TGTGCCAGCTCGGGGACAGCCGATCAGCCCCAGCATTTT. It codes for CASSGTADQPQHF. The genes are TRBV7-6 and TRBJ1-5; 7 nucleotides agree with TRBD1. The CDR3 loop spans 13 amino acids. The V gene end was trimmed by 8 bases and the J gene end by 5 bases; junction bases not matched to a gene: 6. The germline V gene encodes CDR1 SGHVS and CDR2 FNYEAQ. The full variable domain, completed using reference TRBV7-6 and TRBJ1-5, is GAGVSQSPRYKVTKRGQDVALRCDPISGHVSLYWYRQALGQGPEFLTYFNYEAQQDKSGLPNDRFSAERPEGSISTLTIQRTEQRDSAMYRCASSGTADQPQHFGDGTRLSIL.

The chain recombines TRBV20-1 with TRBJ2-3; D tentatively fits TRBD1 or TRBD2 (5 bases each). The V and J ends lost 3 bases and 12 bases respectively, with 13 bases between them. The CDR3 is 11 amino acids. Germline CDR1 is DFQATT and CDR2 is SNEGSKA (reference sequence). CDR3 protein: CSASLGVSQYF. The CDR3 DNA sequence: TGCAGTGCTAGCCTGGGGGTTTCTCAGTATTTT.

The chain recombines TRBV7-6 with TRBJ1-1; D may be TRBD1 (6 bases). CDR1 and CDR2 from the germline V gene are SGHVS and FNYEAQ. V gave up 1 base and J gave up 0 bases, with 12 bases separating them. CDR3 length: 16 residues. The CDR3 DNA is TGTGCCAGCAGCTTAGGCCCCAGGGGCATGAACACTGAAGCTTTCTTT. Its translation: CASSLGPRGMNTEAFF.

The chain employs TRBV9 and TRBJ2-1; TRBD2 aligns across 11 bases. CDR1 is SGDLS, CDR2 YYNGEE, per germline. Trimming took 4 bases from V and 6 from J; bases not matched to a gene: 9. The CDR3 spans 16 residues. CDR3 sequence: CASSPHSGRASNEQFF. DNA for the CDR3: TGTGCCAGCAGCCCTCATAGCGGGAGGGCCTCCAATGAGCAGTTCTTC.

The gene calls are TRBV7-9 and TRBJ2-7; 8 nucleotides agree with TRBD2. The germline CDR1 and CDR2 sequences are SEHNR and FQNEAQ (reference sequence). This CDR3 has 18 amino acids. Trimming at V came to 1 base and at J to 3 bases, leaving 14 bases not matched to a gene. The CDR3 region is CASSLVQTSAAPGYEQYF. In nucleotides, the CDR3 is TGTGCCAGCAGCTTAGTTCAGACTAGCGCGGCCCCAGGCTACGAGCAGTACTTC.

The chain combines TRBV30 with TRBJ2-2; 7 bases match TRBD2. This CDR3 has 16 residues. Germline lookup yields CDR1 GTSNPN and CDR2 SVGIG (reference sequence). The trim removed 3 bases at V and 5 bases at J, leaving 12 bases unmatched. The CDR3 spells CAWRPLAAEGTGELFF. The CDR3, as DNA: TGTGCCTGGAGGCCCCTAGCGGCGGAGGGTACCGGGGAGCTGTTTTTT.

This chain joins TRBV7-3 and TRBJ2-7; possibly TRBD1 or TRBD2 for D (5 bases each). Per germline, CDR1 SGHTA and CDR2 FQGTGA. Trimming stripped 2 bases from V and 3 bases from J, with 8 bases between. The CDR3 contains 13 residues. In DNA form, the CDR3 reads TGTGCCAGCAGCTTAGGGGGAGACTACGAGCAGTACTTC. Amino acids: CASSLGGDYEQYF.